The 7 T cell receptor beta chains listed next were all sequenced from one sample in a study of T cells after yellow fever vaccination. TCRdb reanalysed the 5' RACE reads using MiXCR and keeps one entry per CDR3 protein. This table holds about 160,000 distinct CDR3 sequences, approximately 6.8% found once. The sample in question was CD4+ T cells sorted from PBMCs, obtained about 5 days after the first yellow fever vaccination. Receptor source: a man younger than 30 who received the YFV17D yellow fever vaccine.

This clonotype was seen a handful of times. V and J are TRBV20-1 and TRBJ2-3, with 8 bases fitting TRBD2. Germline CDR1 and CDR2: DFQATT and SNEGSKA (reference sequence). CDR3 length equals 14 residues. J gave up 0 bases and V 5 bases, and 4 bases lay outside the gene matches. CDR3 amino acids: CSAPRLASTDTQYF. The CDR3, as DNA: TGCAGTGCTCCCAGACTAGCGAGCACAGATACGCAGTATTTT.

This clonotype was found many times. The CDR3 DNA reads as TGTGCCAGCAGTTCTGGGACAGGGTACCGAGCTAACTATGGCTACACCTTC. Its protein is CASSSGTGYRANYGYTF. V is TRBV6-2 or TRBV6-3 and J is TRBJ1-2, with 9 bases lining up with TRBD1. V was pared by 4 bases and J by 0 bases, with 9 bases of the junction left unmatched. The germline V gene encodes CDR1 MNHEY and CDR2 SVGEGT. There are 17 residues in the CDR3.

In nucleotides, the CDR3 is TGTGCCAGCAGCTTGGGCGGACAGGGCGAGGCTGAGCAGTTCTTC. This translates into CASSLGGQGEAEQFF. The chain links TRBV5-6 to TRBJ2-1; the match to TRBD1 covers 8 bases. This CDR3 has 15 amino acids. V dropped 0 bases and J dropped 9; count of bases not matched to a gene: 8. From germline, CDR1 is SGHDT and CDR2 YYEEEE.

In its sample, this clonotype was seen many times. The chain uses TRBV20-1 and TRBJ2-2; 7 bases line up with TRBD1. The germline gives CDR1 DFQATT, CDR2 SNEGSKA (reference sequence). V dropped 5 bases and J dropped 6; count of bases not matched to a gene: 6. The CDR3 has 13 amino acids. The CDR3 protein is CSAADRAAGELFF. The DNA for the CDR3 is TGCAGTGCTGCCGACAGGGCGGCCGGGGAGCTGTTTTTT.

This clonotype was seen at least ten times. This sequence joins TRBV12-3 or TRBV12-4 and TRBJ2-1; D tentatively fits TRBD1 or TRBD2 (5 bases each). CDR3 length: 14 amino acids. Trimming left V 8 bases short and J 7 bases short, with 18 bases between. The CDR3 bases are TGTGCCAGCGGGGGAAGCCTGCCTAGAAATGAGCAGTTCTTC. Translating gives CASGGSLPRNEQFF.

This clonotype showed up many times. V and J are TRBV15 and TRBJ1-5; D is possibly TRBD1 (6 bases). This CDR3 spans 13 amino acids. Per the germline V gene, CDR1 is LNHNV and CDR2 is YYDKDF (reference sequence). The V gene lost 5 bases and the J gene lost 7 bases, with 12 bases spanning the gap. Here the CDR3 DNA reads TGTGCCACCAGCGCAGGGGCACAGCAGCCCCAGCATTTT. It specifies CATSAGAQQPQHF. Full variable domain (outside the CDR3, taken from reference TRBV15 and TRBJ1-5): DAMVIQNPRYQVTQFGKPVTLSCSQTLNHNVMYWYQQKSSQAPKLLFHYYDKDFNNEADTPDNFQSRRPNTSFCFLDIRSPGLGDTAMYLCATSAGAQQPQHFGDGTRLSIL.

This clonotype was recorded many times. The J gene is TRBJ1-5, the V gene TRBV19; possibly TRBD1 for D (5 bases). The CDR3 has 14 amino acids. Germline loops: CDR1 LNHDA, CDR2 SQIVND (reference sequence). Trimming removed 11 bases from V and 0 bases from J, with 14 bases in between. CDR3 DNA sequence: TGTGCCGCGGAGGGGCGCCTTAGCAATCAGCCCCAGCATTTT. Encoded protein: CAAEGRLSNQPQHF.